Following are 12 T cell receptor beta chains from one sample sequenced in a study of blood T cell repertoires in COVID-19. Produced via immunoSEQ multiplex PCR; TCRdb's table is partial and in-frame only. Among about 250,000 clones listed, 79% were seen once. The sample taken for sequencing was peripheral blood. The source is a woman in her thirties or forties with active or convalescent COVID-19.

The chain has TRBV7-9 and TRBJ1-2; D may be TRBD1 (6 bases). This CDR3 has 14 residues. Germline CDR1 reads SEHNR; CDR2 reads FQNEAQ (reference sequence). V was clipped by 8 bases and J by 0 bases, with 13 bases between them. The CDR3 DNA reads TGTGCCAGCCATATGGGGGCTGCTAACTATGGCTACACCTTC. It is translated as CASHMGAANYGYTF. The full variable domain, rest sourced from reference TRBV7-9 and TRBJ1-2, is DTGVSQNPRHKITKRGQNVTFRCDPISEHNRLYWYRQTLGQGPEFLTYFQNEAQLEKSRLLSDRFSAERPKGSFSTLEIQRTEQGDSAMYLCASHMGAANYGYTFGSGTRLTVV.

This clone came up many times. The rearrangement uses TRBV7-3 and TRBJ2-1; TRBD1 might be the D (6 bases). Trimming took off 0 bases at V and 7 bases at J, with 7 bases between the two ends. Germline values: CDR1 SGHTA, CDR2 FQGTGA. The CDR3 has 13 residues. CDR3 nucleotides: TGTGCCAGCAGCTTAACCAGGGGTAATGAGCAGTTCTTC. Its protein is CASSLTRGNEQFF.

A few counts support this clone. The chain's CDR3 is CASSLERAYGYTF. The CDR3 DNA sequence: TGTGCCAGCAGCTTGGAGAGAGCCTATGGCTACACCTTC. The V gene is TRBV5-4, the J gene TRBJ1-2; no clear D. Germline V CDR1 and CDR2: SGHNT, YYREEE (reference sequence). V dropped 0 bases and J dropped 4 bases, with 7 bases sitting between them. The CDR3 runs 13 residues.

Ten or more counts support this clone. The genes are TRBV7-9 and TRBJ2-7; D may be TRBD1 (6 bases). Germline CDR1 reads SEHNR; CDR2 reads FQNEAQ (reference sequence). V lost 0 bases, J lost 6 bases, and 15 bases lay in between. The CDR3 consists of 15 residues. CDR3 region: CASSLAFTGTREQYF. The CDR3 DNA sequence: TGTGCCAGCAGCTTAGCGTTCACAGGGACGCGCGAGCAGTACTTC.

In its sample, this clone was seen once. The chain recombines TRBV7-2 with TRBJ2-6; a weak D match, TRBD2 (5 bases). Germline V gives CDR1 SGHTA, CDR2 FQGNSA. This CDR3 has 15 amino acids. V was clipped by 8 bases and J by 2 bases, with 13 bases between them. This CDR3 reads CASAGGWAGANVLTF. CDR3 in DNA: TGTGCCAGCGCCGGAGGTTGGGCTGGGGCCAACGTCCTGACTTTC.

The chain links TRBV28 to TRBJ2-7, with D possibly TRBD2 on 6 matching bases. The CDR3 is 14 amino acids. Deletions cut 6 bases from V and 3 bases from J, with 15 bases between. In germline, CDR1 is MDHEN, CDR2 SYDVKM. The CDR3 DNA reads TGTGCCAGCAGCGTGGGACTCCCGATCTACGAGCAGTACTTC. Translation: CASSVGLPIYEQYF.

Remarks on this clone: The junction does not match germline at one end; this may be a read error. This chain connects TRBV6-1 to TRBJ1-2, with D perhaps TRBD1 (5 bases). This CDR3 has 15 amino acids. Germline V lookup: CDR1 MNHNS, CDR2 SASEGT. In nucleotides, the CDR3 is TGTGCCAGCAGCGAAGGGCGGGGACCCCTCTATGGCTACACCTTC. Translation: CASSEGRGPLYGYTF.

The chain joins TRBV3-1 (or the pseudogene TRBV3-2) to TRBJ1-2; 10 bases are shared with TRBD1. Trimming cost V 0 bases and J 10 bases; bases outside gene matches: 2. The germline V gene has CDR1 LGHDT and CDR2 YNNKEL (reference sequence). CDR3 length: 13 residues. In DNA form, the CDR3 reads TGTGCCAGCAGCCAAGAAGGGACAGGGGCCTACACCTTC. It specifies CASSQEGTGAYTF.

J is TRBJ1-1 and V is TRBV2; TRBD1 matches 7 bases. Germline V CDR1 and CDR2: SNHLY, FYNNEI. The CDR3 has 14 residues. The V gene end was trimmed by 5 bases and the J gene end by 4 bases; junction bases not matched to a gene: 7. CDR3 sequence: CASSPNPGGTEAFF. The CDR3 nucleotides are TGTGCCAGCAGTCCTAACCCAGGGGGCACTGAAGCTTTCTTT.

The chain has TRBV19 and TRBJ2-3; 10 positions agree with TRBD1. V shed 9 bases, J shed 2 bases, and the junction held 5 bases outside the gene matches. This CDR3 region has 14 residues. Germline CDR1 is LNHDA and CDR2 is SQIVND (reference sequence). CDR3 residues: CASGTGVDTDTQYF. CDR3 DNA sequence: TGTGCCAGCGGGACAGGGGTGGACACAGATACGCAGTATTTT.

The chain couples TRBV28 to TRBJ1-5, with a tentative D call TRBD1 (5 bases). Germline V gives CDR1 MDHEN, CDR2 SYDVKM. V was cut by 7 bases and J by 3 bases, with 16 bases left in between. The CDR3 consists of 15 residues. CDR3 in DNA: TGTGCCAGCACCCCCCGGAACAGGCCCAATCAGCCCCAGCATTTT. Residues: CASTPRNRPNQPQHF. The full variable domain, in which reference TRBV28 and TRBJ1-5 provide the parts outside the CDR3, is DVKVTQSSRYLVKRTGEKVFLECVQDMDHENMFWYRQDPGLGLRLIYFSYDVKMKEKGDIPEGYSVSREKKERFSLILESASTNQTSMYLCASTPRNRPNQPQHFGDGTRLSIL.

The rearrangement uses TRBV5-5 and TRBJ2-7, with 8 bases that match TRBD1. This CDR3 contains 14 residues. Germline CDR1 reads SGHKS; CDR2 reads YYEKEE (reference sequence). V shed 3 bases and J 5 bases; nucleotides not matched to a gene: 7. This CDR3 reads CASSSGQGGHEQYV. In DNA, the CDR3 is TGTGCCAGCAGCTCCGGACAGGGTGGTCACGAGCAGTACGTC.